A single sample is the source of the 28 T cell receptor beta chains below, sequenced in a study of beta chain features in type 1 diabetes. Study-wide results and caveats: All four CD4+ subsets of Type 1 diabetes patients contained TCRB CDR3s that were moderately but significantly shorter.

Expressed TCRB transcripts got sequenced, as all isolated RNA was reverse transcribed. Sequencing was performed with immunoSEQ multiplex PCR; in TCRdb, only in-frame clones are kept and a portion is missing. The sample carries 640,000 or so clones, around an eighth recorded once. Antigens for these TCRs are unknown. The sequenced sample consisted of naive CD4+ T cells from blood. These receptors all come from a man between 18 and 35 years old with type 1 diabetes.

The rearrangement links TRBV5-4 to TRBJ1-1; 12 bases agree with TRBD1. V trimming: 4 bases; J trimming: 5 bases; junction bases outside the gene matches: 12. This CDR3 is built from 17 residues. The V gene's germline CDR1 is SGHNT and CDR2 YYREEE (reference sequence). For the CDR3, the DNA is TGTGCCAGCAGCCTAGCCGGGACAGGGGGCTTGTGGACTGAAGCTTTCTTT. It yields the protein CASSLAGTGGLWTEAFF.

The chain recombines TRBV5-1 with TRBJ2-1, with D uncertain. There are 13 residues in the CDR3. Between the trimmed V and J ends, which lost 4 bases and 6 bases, there was a span of 11 bases. Germline V gene sequence: CDR1 SGHRS, CDR2 YFSETQ. The CDR3 spells CASSHPLGNEQFF. DNA of the CDR3: TGCGCCAGCAGCCACCCCCTGGGCAATGAGCAGTTCTTC. Variable domain in full (rest from reference TRBV5-1 and TRBJ2-1): KAGVTQTPRYLIKTRGQQVTLSCSPISGHRSVSWYQQTPGQGLQFLFEYFSETQRNKGNFPGRFSGRQFSNSRSEMNVSTLELGDSALYLCASSHPLGNEQFFGPGTRLTVL.

J is TRBJ2-3 and V is TRBV5-1, with 10 bases matching TRBD1. V lost 0 bases and J lost 4; bases outside the gene matches: 5. Germline lookup yields CDR1 SGHRS and CDR2 YFSETQ. The CDR3 totals 16 residues. The CDR3 spells CASSLGTGGDPDTQYF. In DNA form, the CDR3 reads TGCGCCAGCAGCTTGGGGACAGGGGGTGACCCAGATACGCAGTATTTT.

The table lists this clone with a few counts. The CDR3 DNA reads as TGTGCCAGCAGCCTAGGCACAGATACGCAGTATTTT. It translates to CASSLGTDTQYF. The gene calls are TRBV11-1 and TRBJ2-3, with D hard to call. The V end lost 5 bases, the J end lost 1 base, and 4 bases lay between the germline ends. This CDR3 contains 12 residues. Looked up from germline, CDR1 is SGHAT and CDR2 is FQDESV (reference sequence).

The rearrangement links TRBV7-8 to TRBJ2-3; 9 bases are shared with TRBD2. Trimming removed 7 bases from V and 4 bases from J; junction bases left unmatched: 9. CDR1 SGHVS and CDR2 FQNEAQ come from the germline V gene. The CDR3 spans 15 residues. CDR3 residues: CASTLVASGADTQYF. The CDR3 DNA reads as TGTGCCAGCACCCTGGTAGCTAGCGGGGCAGATACGCAGTATTTT.

This sequence joins TRBV4-3 and TRBJ1-2, with TRBD1 identical over 11 bases. Germline V CDR1 and CDR2: LGHNA, YSLEER. J gave up 6 bases and V 0 bases, and 18 bases lay outside the gene matches. This CDR3 is built from 20 residues. The CDR3 here is CASSQDMEDRGRRMRDGYTF. The CDR3 nucleotides are TGCGCCAGCAGCCAAGATATGGAGGACAGGGGGCGCAGGATGAGGGATGGCTACACCTTC.

This clone showed up just a few times. The rearrangement joins TRBV6-5 to TRBJ1-2, with a tentative D call TRBD1 (5 bases). V shed 7 bases and J shed 1 base, with 7 bases lying between them. The CDR3 spans 12 residues. Germline-derived CDR1 and CDR2 are MNHEY and SVGAGI. The CDR3 region is CASTQGNYGYTF. The CDR3 DNA sequence: TGTGCCAGCACCCAGGGTAACTATGGCTACACCTTC.

V usage is TRBV7-3 and J usage is TRBJ2-2; 8 bases map to TRBD1. V lost 5 bases to trimming and J lost 7 bases; unmatched junction nucleotides: 9. This CDR3 spans 15 amino acids. Germline V gives CDR1 SGHTA, CDR2 FQGTGA. The DNA for the CDR3 is TGTGCCAGCAGCCCCAGGGCAGGGGGCAGCGGGGAGCTGTTTTTT. This sequence encodes CASSPRAGGSGELFF.

This clone has just a few counts. The chain links TRBV6-1 to TRBJ1-2, with TRBD1 matching over 9 bases. The CDR3 is 13 residues long. Unmatched junction bases numbered 6, after V lost 6 bases and J lost 7 bases. CDR1 and CDR2 (germline): MNHNS, SASEGT. The CDR3 region has the DNA TGTGCCAGCAGGCAACAGGGGGCGCGTGGCTACACCTTC. Translated: CASRQQGARGYTF.

The chain recombines TRBV19 with TRBJ1-5, with D perhaps TRBD1 (6 bases). Trimming took 3 bases from V and 3 from J, leaving 15 bases between them. Germline CDR1 and CDR2: LNHDA and SQIVND (reference sequence). The CDR3 totals 16 residues. This CDR3 reads CASSIRVGDTNQPQHF. In DNA, the CDR3 is TGTGCCAGTAGTATTCGTGTTGGGGACACCAATCAGCCCCAGCATTTT.

The J gene is TRBJ2-5, the V gene TRBV29-1; D could derive from TRBD1 or TRBD2 (5 bases each). The DNA end lines up better with TRBJ2-7; the J call may be wrong. This CDR3 is 12 amino acids long. Germline CDR1 and CDR2: SQVTM and ANQGSEA. The CDR3 is CSVAGTTYEQYF. The DNA of the CDR3 is TGCAGCGTTGCGGGGACGACCTACGAGCAGTACTTC.

The rearrangement joins TRBV28 to TRBJ2-1; 9 nucleotides agree with TRBD2. The trim removed 3 bases at V and 7 bases at J, leaving 7 bases unmatched. The CDR3 length is 15 residues. The germline CDR1 and CDR2 sequences are MDHEN and SYDVKM. Here the CDR3 reads CASSLAGGGMNEQFF. As DNA, the CDR3 is TGTGCCAGCAGTTTGGCGGGAGGGGGGATGAATGAGCAGTTCTTC. Variable domain in full (rest from reference TRBV28 and TRBJ2-1): DVKVTQSSRYLVKRTGEKVFLECVQDMDHENMFWYRQDPGLGLRLIYFSYDVKMKEKGDIPEGYSVSREKKERFSLILESASTNQTSMYLCASSLAGGGMNEQFFGPGTRLTVL.

The chain carries TRBV7-2 and TRBJ1-5; D ambiguous. Between the trimmed V and J ends, which lost 3 bases and 1 base, there was a span of 4 bases. The CDR3 has 13 amino acids. Per germline, CDR1 SGHTA and CDR2 FQGNSA. The CDR3 sequence is CASSLNSNQPQHF. CDR3 nucleotides: TGTGCCAGCAGCTTGAACAGCAATCAGCCCCAGCATTTT.

This clone was seen only a few times. The genes are TRBV11-2 and TRBJ2-3, with 8 bases identical to TRBD2. This CDR3 comprises 15 residues. Losses at the gene ends were 2 bases for V and 1 base for J; bases not matched to a gene: 2. Germline V gene lookup returns CDR1 SGHAT and CDR2 FQNNGV. The CDR3 nucleotides are TGTGCCAGCAGCTTAAGGCGGGAGGGCACAGATACGCAGTATTTT. This gives the protein CASSLRREGTDTQYF. The variable domain in full, completed from reference TRBV11-2 and TRBJ2-3, reads EAGVAQSPRYKIIEKRQSVAFWCNPISGHATLYWYQQILGQGPKLLIQFQNNGVVDDSQLPKDRFSAERLKGVDSTLKIQPAKLEDSAVYLCASSLRREGTDTQYFGPGTRLTVL.

This clone turned up a few times. The chain carries TRBV25-1 and TRBJ1-2; 9 positions agree with TRBD1. With 6 bases clipped from V and 8 bases from J, the junction kept 10 bases outside the gene matches. CDR3 length equals 14 residues. The germline V gene has CDR1 MGHDK and CDR2 SYGVNS. For the CDR3, the DNA is TGTGCCAGCAGATCCGGGACAGGGCGGCGGGGCTACACCTTC. It codes for CASRSGTGRRGYTF.

The gene calls are TRBV2 and TRBJ2-1; D might be TRBD2 (6 bases). Deletions cut 6 bases from V and 12 bases from J, with 24 bases between. Germline CDR1 and CDR2: SNHLY and FYNNEI. The CDR3 sequence is 15 residues long. This chain's CDR3 is CASRVDIAGLRGQFF. CDR3 DNA: TGTGCCAGCAGGGTTGACATTGCGGGGCTGCGGGGGCAGTTCTTC.

Only a few counts were recorded for this clone. The CDR3 DNA follows: TGTGCCATCGAGGGGATTAGCCCGCAAGAGACCCAGTACTTC. Residues: CAIEGISPQETQYF. The rearrangement uses TRBV28 and TRBJ2-5; D could derive from TRBD1 or TRBD2 (5 bases each). The CDR3 spans 14 residues. CDR1 and CDR2 (germline): MDHEN, SYDVKM. Trimming took off 10 bases at V and 2 bases at J, with 17 bases between the two ends.

This rearrangement joins TRBV2 to TRBJ2-3; perhaps TRBD1 as D (6 bases). Germline V lookup: CDR1 SNHLY, CDR2 FYNNEI. Trimming pared 11 bases from V and 2 bases from J, leaving 17 bases between. This CDR3 contains 14 residues. The CDR3 loop is CACGGGGHTDTQYF. DNA for the CDR3: TGTGCCTGTGGGGGCGGCGGCCACACAGATACGCAGTATTTT.

The chain has TRBV14 and TRBJ2-3, with D unclear. This CDR3 spans 14 amino acids. V shed 1 base and J shed 4 bases, with 9 bases lying between them. Germline loops: CDR1 SGHDN, CDR2 FVKESK. The CDR3 spells CASSQVYGADTQYF. CDR3 DNA: TGTGCCAGCAGCCAAGTCTATGGCGCAGATACGCAGTATTTT.

This chain joins TRBV13 and TRBJ2-2; D is ambiguous. Germline V gene data show CDR1 as PRHDT and CDR2 as FYEKMQ (reference sequence). This CDR3 comprises 16 residues. V shed 4 bases and J shed 4 bases, with 16 bases lying between them. The CDR3, as DNA: TGTGCCAGCAGCTATCAAACCTTCGAACGCACCGGGGAGCTGTTTTTT. Translated, it gives CASSYQTFERTGELFF. Using reference TRBV13 and TRBJ2-2 for the parts outside the CDR3, the full variable domain is AAGVIQSPRHLIKEKRETATLKCYPIPRHDTVYWYQQGPGQDPQFLISFYEKMQSDKGSIPDRFSAQQFSDYHSELNMSSLELGDSALYFCASSYQTFERTGELFFGEGSRLTVL.

V is TRBV21-1 and J is TRBJ2-5; whether TRBD1, the table's D call, matches the DNA was not checked. TRBV21-1 is tagged as a pseudogene. The CDR3 runs 15 residues. CDR3 in amino acids: CASSKGGHHQETQYF. The CDR3 nucleotides are TGTGCCAGCAGCAAAGGTGGACACCACCAAGAGACCCAGTACTTC.

This clone came up a few times. This chain connects TRBV6-5 to TRBJ2-2; D remains unclear. Germline CDR1 and CDR2: MNHEY and SVGAGI. CDR3 size: 16 residues. Trimming removed 0 bases at V and 2 bases at J, with 10 bases between. The CDR3 loop is CASSYSPRQNTGELFF. The CDR3 nucleotides are TGTGCCAGCAGTTACTCCCCGAGGCAAAACACCGGGGAGCTGTTTTTT.

The chain has TRBV5-1 and TRBJ2-1; perhaps D is TRBD1 or TRBD2 (5 bases each). Germline V gene lookup returns CDR1 SGHRS and CDR2 YFSETQ. Trimming removed 7 bases from V and 6 bases from J, with 14 bases in between. CDR3 length: 13 amino acids. CDR3 sequence: CASGDPGPNEQFF. The DNA for the CDR3 is TGCGCCAGCGGGGACCCAGGGCCCAATGAGCAGTTCTTC.

With respect to this clone: The same CDR3 also results from other DNA sequences found in this sample. V gene TRBV5-1 combines with J gene TRBJ2-1, with TRBD1 identical over 11 bases. V trimming: 4 bases; J trimming: 2 bases; junction bases outside the gene matches: 2. The germline V gene encodes CDR1 SGHRS and CDR2 YFSETQ. The CDR3 has 15 amino acids. The CDR3 DNA reads as TGCGCCAGCAGCCCGGGACAGGGGGCCTACAATGAGCAGTTCTTC. It codes for CASSPGQGAYNEQFF.

This clone has just a few counts. The germline gene is not matched at one end of the junction; a read error may be the cause. The chain uses TRBV9 and TRBJ1-2; the D is unclear. The CDR3 sequence is 9 residues long. Germline V gene data show CDR1 as SGDLS and CDR2 as YYNGEE. The CDR3 bases are TGTGCCAGCAGCCCTGCCGGCAGGTTC. This gives the protein CASSPAGRF.

The chain joins TRBV7-2 to TRBJ1-5; TRBD1 matches at 8 bases. Germline V gives CDR1 SGHTA, CDR2 FQGNSA. V lost 1 base and J lost 6; bases outside the gene matches: 5. This CDR3 is built from 15 residues. This CDR3 reads CASSLGRGLSQPQHF. The CDR3, as DNA: TGTGCCAGCAGCTTAGGCAGGGGGCTGAGTCAGCCCCAGCATTTT. The full variable domain, its missing parts supplied by reference TRBV7-2 and TRBJ1-5, is GAGVSQSPSNKVTEKGKDVELRCDPISGHTALYWYRQSLGQGLEFLIYFQGNSAPDKSGLPSDRFSAERTGGSVSTLTIQRTQQEDSAVYLCASSLGRGLSQPQHFGDGTRLSIL.

This sequence joins TRBV5-1 and TRBJ1-1; perhaps TRBD1 as D (5 bases). The CDR3 loop spans 15 amino acids. The V end was cut by 0 bases, the J end by 6 bases, with 15 bases between. Germline assignment: CDR1 SGHRS and CDR2 YFSETQ. DNA for the CDR3: TGCGCCAGCAGCTTGGTGTTAGGGGAGATGGCTGAAGCTTTCTTT. This encodes CASSLVLGEMAEAFF. Based on the CDR3 plus reference TRBV5-1 and TRBJ1-1, the full variable domain is KAGVTQTPRYLIKTRGQQVTLSCSPISGHRSVSWYQQTPGQGLQFLFEYFSETQRNKGNFPGRFSGRQFSNSRSEMNVSTLELGDSALYLCASSLVLGEMAEAFFGQGTRLTVV.

The rearrangement joins TRBV19 to TRBJ2-7; no definite D call. V lost 5 bases to trimming and J lost 6 bases, with 14 bases between them. The germline V gene has CDR1 LNHDA and CDR2 SQIVND (reference sequence). CDR3 length: 13 residues. As DNA, the CDR3 is TGTGCCAGTAGTCCCGGAAGAATCGCCGAGCAGTACTTC. Amino acid sequence: CASSPGRIAEQYF.